The 2 T cell receptor beta chains listed next were all sequenced from one sample in a study of T cells in women clearing cervical HPV infection. The table came from immunoSEQ multiplex PCR; TCRdb's copy has only in-frame clones and leaves some out. The table lists tens of thousands of clones. Sequenced: blood buffy coat. Source of these receptors: a woman aged 18-69 years with a cervical HPV16 infection that either progressed to CIN3+ or cleared (not recorded which).

To note about this clone: The read halts 3 residues ahead of the CDR3 end, with the missing end drawn from the germline J gene. The V gene is TRBV2, the J gene TRBJ2-5, with 9 bases identical to TRBD2. Germline CDR1 is SNHLY and CDR2 is FYNNEI. The CDR3 extends over 14 amino acids. With V trimmed by 7 bases and J by 3 bases, 6 bases remained unmatched. The CDR3 DNA, read in part, is TGTGCCAGCAAGGATAGCGGGGGCAAAGAGACC. Translating it yields CASKDSGGKET. The whole CDR3 is CASKDSGGKETQYF.

Comment on this clone: The read stops 3 residues short of the end of the CDR3; the missing end is completed from the germline J gene. The rearrangement joins TRBV10-3 to TRBJ1-5, with D maybe TRBD1 (6 bases). Germline CDR1 and CDR2: ENHRY and SYGVKD. This CDR3 region has 14 residues. V lost 6 bases, J lost 0 bases, and 9 bases lay in between. CDR3 DNA (partial): TGTGCCATCAGCGGGACACTTAGCAATCAGCCC. It is translated as CAISGTLSNQP. The complete CDR3 protein is CAISGTLSNQPQHF.